This TCR beta chain comes out of a study of blood T cell repertoires in COVID-19. Across the whole study: The United States, Italy and Spain were the sources of the acute and convalescent COVID-19 samples. T cells, B-cell-depleted T cells, or PBMCs provided the cDNA or gDNA that served as material.

The table lists this clone with a few counts. J lost 2 bases, V lost 1 base, and 3 bases had no gene match. The germline V gene has CDR1 LGHDT and CDR2 YNNKEL (reference sequence). The CDR3 has 15 amino acids. Authors' processing steps: Amplification from reference gene primers served as the basis for estimated nucleated cell counts. Sequencing was performed with immunoSEQ multiplex PCR; in TCRdb, only in-frame clones are kept and a portion is missing. Clone size and the V and J calls come from that table; the DNA yielded D and trimming. Of 95,000 to 150,000 clones listed, approximately 88% are singletons.

The specimen was peripheral blood. This TCR was sampled from a man aged 45-65 years with acute or convalescent COVID-19. This chain connects TRBV3-1 (or the pseudogene TRBV3-2) to TRBJ2-7, with 9 nucleotides matching TRBD2. The CDR3 loop reads CASSQAAGGTYEQYF. DNA of the CDR3: TGTGCCAGCAGCCAAGCAGCGGGGGGTACCTACGAGCAGTACTTC.